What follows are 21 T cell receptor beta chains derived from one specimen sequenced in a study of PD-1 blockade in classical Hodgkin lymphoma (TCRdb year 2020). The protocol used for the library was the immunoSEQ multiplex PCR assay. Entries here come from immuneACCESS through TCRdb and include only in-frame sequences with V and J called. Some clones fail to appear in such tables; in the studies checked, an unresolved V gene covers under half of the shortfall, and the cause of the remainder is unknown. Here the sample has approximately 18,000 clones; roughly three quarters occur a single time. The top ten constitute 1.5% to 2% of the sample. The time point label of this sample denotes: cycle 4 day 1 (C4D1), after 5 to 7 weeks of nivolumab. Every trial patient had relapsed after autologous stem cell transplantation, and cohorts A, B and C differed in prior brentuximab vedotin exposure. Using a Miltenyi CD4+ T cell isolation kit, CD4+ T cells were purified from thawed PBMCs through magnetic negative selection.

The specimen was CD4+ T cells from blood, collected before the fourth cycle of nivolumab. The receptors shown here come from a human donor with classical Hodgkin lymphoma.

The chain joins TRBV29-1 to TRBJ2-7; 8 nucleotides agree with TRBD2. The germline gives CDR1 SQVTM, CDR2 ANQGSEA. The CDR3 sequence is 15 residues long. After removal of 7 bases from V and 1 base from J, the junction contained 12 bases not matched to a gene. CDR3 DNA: TGCAGCGGTGCCGGGGGTACTAGCGGATCCTACGAGCAGTACTTC. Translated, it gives CSGAGGTSGSYEQYF.

CDR3 region: CASTAAGGITEAFF. CDR3 bases: TGTGCCAGCACTGCCGCGGGGGGGATCACTGAAGCTTTCTTT. This sequence joins TRBV6-5 and TRBJ1-1; D is possibly TRBD1 (5 bases). Per the germline V gene, CDR1 is MNHEY and CDR2 is SVGAGI. The CDR3 consists of 14 residues. With 7 bases removed from V and 4 bases from J, the gap between germline ends came to 16 bases.

The CDR3 bases are TGTGCCTGGAGTGTACAGGATACGCAGTATTTT. Translation: CAWSVQDTQYF. The chain is built from TRBV30 and TRBJ2-3; D gene unclear. The V end was cut by 0 bases, the J end by 6 bases, with 4 bases between. Germline assignment: CDR1 GTSNPN and CDR2 SVGIG (reference sequence). The CDR3 extends over 11 amino acids.

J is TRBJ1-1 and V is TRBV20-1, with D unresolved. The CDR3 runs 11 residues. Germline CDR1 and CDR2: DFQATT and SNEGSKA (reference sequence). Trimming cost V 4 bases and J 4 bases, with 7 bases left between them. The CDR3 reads CSANGPTEAFF. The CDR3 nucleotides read TGCAGTGCTAACGGTCCCACTGAAGCTTTCTTT.

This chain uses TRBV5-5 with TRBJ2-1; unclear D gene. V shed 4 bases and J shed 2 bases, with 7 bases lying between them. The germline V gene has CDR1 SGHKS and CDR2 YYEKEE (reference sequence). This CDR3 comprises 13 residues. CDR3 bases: TGTGCCAGCAGCCGAATCGCCTACAATGAGCAGTTCTTC. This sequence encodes CASSRIAYNEQFF.

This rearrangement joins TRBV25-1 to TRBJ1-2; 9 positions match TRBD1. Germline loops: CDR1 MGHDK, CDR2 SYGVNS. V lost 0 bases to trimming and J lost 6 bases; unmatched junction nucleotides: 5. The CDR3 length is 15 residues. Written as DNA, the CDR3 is TGTGCCAGCAGTGAATATGGGACAGGGAGCAATGGCTACACCTTC. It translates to CASSEYGTGSNGYTF.

CDR3 region: CASSPGPNNQPQHF. The DNA of the CDR3 is TGTGCCAGCTCACCGGGGCCGAACAATCAGCCCCAGCATTTT. The chain has TRBV18 and TRBJ1-5; TRBD1 is a possible D gene (5 bases). Trimming took 3 bases from V and 3 from J, leaving 9 bases between them. The CDR3 spans 14 residues. CDR1 and CDR2 (germline): KGHSH, LQKENI. Drawing the rest from reference TRBV18 and TRBJ1-5, the complete variable domain is NAGVMQNPRHLVRRRGQEARLRCSPMKGHSHVYWYRQLPEEGLKFMVYLQKENIIDESGMPKERFSAEFPKEGPSILRIQQVVRGDSAAYFCASSPGPNNQPQHFGDGTRLSIL.

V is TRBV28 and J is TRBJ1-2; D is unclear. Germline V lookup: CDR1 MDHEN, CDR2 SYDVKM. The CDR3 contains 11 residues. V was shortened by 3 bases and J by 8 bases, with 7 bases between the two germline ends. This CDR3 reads CASSFDRGYTF. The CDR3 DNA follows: TGTGCCAGCAGTTTCGATCGGGGCTACACCTTC.

The CDR3 region is CASSKQQGGTYEQYF. In nucleotides, the CDR3 is TGTGCCAGCAGCAAGCAGCAGGGGGGGACCTACGAGCAGTACTTC. This chain uses TRBV6-1 with TRBJ2-7; tentatively, D is TRBD1 or TRBD2 (7 bases each). This CDR3 spans 15 amino acids. V lost 6 bases, J lost 2 bases, and 17 bases lay in between. Germline loops: CDR1 MNHNS, CDR2 SASEGT.

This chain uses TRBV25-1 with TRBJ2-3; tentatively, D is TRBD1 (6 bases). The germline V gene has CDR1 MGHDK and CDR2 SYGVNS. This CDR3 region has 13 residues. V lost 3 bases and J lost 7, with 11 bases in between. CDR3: CASSELQGYTQYF. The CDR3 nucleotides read TGTGCCAGCAGTGAGCTACAGGGCTATACGCAGTATTTT. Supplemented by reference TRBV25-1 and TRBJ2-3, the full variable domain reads EADIYQTPRYLVIGTGKKITLECSQTMGHDKMYWYQQDPGMELHLIHYSYGVNSTEKGDLSSESTVSRIRTEHFPLTLESARPSHTSQYLCASSELQGYTQYFGPGTRLTVL.

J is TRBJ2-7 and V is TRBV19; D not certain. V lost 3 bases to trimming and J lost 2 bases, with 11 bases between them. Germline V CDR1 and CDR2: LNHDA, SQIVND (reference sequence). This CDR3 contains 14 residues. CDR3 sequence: CASSMQGNTYEQYF. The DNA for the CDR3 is TGTGCCAGTAGTATGCAAGGGAACACCTACGAGCAGTACTTC. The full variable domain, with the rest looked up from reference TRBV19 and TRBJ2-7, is DGGITQSPKYLFRKEGQNVTLSCEQNLNHDAMYWYRQDPGQGLRLIYYSQIVNDFQKGDIAEGYSVSREKKESFPLTVTSAQKNPTAFYLCASSMQGNTYEQYFGPGTRLTVT.

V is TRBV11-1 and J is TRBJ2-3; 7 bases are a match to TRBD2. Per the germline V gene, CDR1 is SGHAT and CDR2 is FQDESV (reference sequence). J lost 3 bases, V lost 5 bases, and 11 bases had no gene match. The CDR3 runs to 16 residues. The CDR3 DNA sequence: TGTGCCAGCAGCCTGGGGGGAGGGCCGAGGACAGATACGCAGTATTTT. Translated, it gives CASSLGGGPRTDTQYF. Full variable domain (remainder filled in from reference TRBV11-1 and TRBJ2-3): EAEVAQSPRYKITEKSQAVAFWCDPISGHATLYWYRQILGQGPELLVQFQDESVVDDSQLPKDRFSAERLKGVDSTLKIQPAELGDSAMYLCASSLGGGPRTDTQYFGPGTRLTVL.

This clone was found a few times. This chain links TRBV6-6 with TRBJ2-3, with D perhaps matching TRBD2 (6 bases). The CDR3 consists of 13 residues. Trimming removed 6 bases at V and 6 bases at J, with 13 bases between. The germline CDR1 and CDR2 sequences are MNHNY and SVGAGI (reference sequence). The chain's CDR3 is CASSREAPDTQYF. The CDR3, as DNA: TGTGCCAGCAGCAGGGAGGCCCCGGATACGCAGTATTTT.

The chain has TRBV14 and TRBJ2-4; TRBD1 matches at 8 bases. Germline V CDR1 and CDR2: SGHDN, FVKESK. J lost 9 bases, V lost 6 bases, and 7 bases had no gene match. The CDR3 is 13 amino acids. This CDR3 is CASSIQGAVIQYF. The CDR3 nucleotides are TGTGCCAGCAGTATCCAGGGGGCGGTCATTCAGTACTTC.

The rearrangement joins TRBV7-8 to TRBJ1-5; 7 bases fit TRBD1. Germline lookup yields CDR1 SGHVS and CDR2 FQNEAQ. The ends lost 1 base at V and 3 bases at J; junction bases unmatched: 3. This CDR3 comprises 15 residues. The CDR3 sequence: CASSLGQGPNQPQHF. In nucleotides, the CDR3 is TGTGCCAGCAGCTTAGGACAGGGCCCCAATCAGCCCCAGCATTTT. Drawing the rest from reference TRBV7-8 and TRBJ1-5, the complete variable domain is GAGVSQSPRYKVAKRGQDVALRCDPISGHVSLFWYQQALGQGPEFLTYFQNEAQLDKSGLPSDRFFAERPEGSVSTLKIQRTQQEDSAVYLCASSLGQGPNQPQHFGDGTRLSIL.

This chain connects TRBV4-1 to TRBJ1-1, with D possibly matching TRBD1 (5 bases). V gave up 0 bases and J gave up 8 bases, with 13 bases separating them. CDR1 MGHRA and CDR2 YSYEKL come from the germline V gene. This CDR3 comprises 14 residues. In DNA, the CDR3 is TGCGCCAGCAGCCAAGACAGGGTTCGGCTGGAAGCTTTCTTT. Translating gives CASSQDRVRLEAFF.

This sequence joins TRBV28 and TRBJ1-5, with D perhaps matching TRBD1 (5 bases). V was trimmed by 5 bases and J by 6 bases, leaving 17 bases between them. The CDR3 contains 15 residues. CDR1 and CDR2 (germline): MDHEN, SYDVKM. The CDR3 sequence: CASSTMGVSAQPQHF. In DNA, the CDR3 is TGTGCCAGCAGTACAATGGGGGTTAGTGCTCAGCCCCAGCATTTT.

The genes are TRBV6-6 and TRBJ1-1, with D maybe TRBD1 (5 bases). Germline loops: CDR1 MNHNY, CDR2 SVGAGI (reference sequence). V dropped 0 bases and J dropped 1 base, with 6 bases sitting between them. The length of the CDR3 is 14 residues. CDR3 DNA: TGTGCCAGCAGTTACTCCGGGGGGAACACTGAAGCTTTCTTT. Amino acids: CASSYSGGNTEAFF.

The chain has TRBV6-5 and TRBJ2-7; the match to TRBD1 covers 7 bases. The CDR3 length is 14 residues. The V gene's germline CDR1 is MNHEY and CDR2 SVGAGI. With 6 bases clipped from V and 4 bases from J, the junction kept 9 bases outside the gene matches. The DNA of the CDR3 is TGTGCCAGCAGAGGGGGCTGGGGTTCTTACGAGCAGTACTTC. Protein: CASRGGWGSYEQYF.

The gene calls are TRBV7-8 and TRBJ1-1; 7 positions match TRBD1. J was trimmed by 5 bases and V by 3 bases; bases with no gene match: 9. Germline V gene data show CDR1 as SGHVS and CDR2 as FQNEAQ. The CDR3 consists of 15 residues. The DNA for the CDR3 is TGTGCCAGCAGCTTGCCAGACAGGGTGAGGACTGAAGCTTTCTTT. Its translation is CASSLPDRVRTEAFF.

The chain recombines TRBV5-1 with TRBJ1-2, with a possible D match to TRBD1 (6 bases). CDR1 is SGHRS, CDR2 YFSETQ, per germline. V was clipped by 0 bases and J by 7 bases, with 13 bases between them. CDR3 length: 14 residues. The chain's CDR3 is CASSLEGGPGGYTF. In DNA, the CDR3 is TGCGCCAGCAGCTTGGAGGGGGGCCCAGGTGGCTACACCTTC.